What follows describes a single TCR beta chain. The antigen is unknown. The data were taken from a study of vaccination effects on CD4 cells after COVID-19. V lost 5 bases to trimming and J lost 10 bases, with 20 bases between them. There are 14 residues in the CDR3. CDR1 is SGHTA, CDR2 FQGNSA, per germline. Ahead of sequencing, the ViraFEST assay grew antigen-specific CD4+ T cells using viral peptide pools. Upon completion of about 10 days in culture, CD4+ T cells were isolated. SARS-CoV-2 infection was confirmed by PCR in the person between March and December 2020. Of the BNT162b2 and mRNA-1273 vaccines, participants received two doses of one or the other. Every well got over 1.5 million PBMC, which were grown with around 9.2 IU/ml IL-2 and 9 to 10 ug/ml peptides. On days 3 and 7, fresh IL-2 medium replaced half the medium. Profiled with immunoSEQ multiplex PCR; TCRdb holds only in-frame clones, not every one. This table holds roughly 15,000 clones, less than 85% found once.

The chain recombines TRBV7-2 with TRBJ1-1, with D uncertain. Here the sequenced sample was CD4+ T cells from PBMCs cultured with SARS-CoV-2 spike peptides, taken after COVID-19 vaccination. This TCR was sampled from a human donor who had a prior SARS-CoV-2 infection. In DNA form, the CDR3 reads TGTGCCAGCAGCCCCACTCTCCAGACTGAGCTAGCTTTCTTT. Translating gives CASSPTLQTELAFF.